This T cell receptor beta chain was found in a study of T cell repertoires in aging, cancer and after chemotherapy. TRB rearrangements spanning V, D and J were amplified using mixed TRB-A/B primers. TCRdb reprocessed the multiplex PCR reads via MiXCR and lists one record per CDR3 protein. In the table there are roughly 3,000 distinct CDR3 sequences, over 20% of which are singletons. Between the trimmed V and J ends, which lost 6 bases and 0 bases, there was a span of 6 bases. Germline CDR1 reads MDHEN; CDR2 reads SYDVKM. The CDR3 runs to 13 residues. Peripheral blood genomic DNA, not sorted cells or RNA, was the template.

The J gene is TRBJ2-4, the V gene TRBV28; D gene uncertain. Sequenced input: blood. This receptor was obtained from a human donor with a solid tumor. The CDR3 sequence: CASSHLAKNIQYF. The CDR3, as DNA: TGTGCCAGCAGCCATCTAGCCAAAAACATTCAGTACTTC.